A single sample gave rise to the 7 T cell receptor beta chains below, sequenced in a study of identical twins. TCRdb fed the 5' RACE reads into MiXCR, producing one record per CDR3 protein. The repertoire holds some 440,000 distinct CDR3 sequences, 20% to 30% seen once, with about 2.7% in the top ten. This sample was shared with a second study, whose subject was T cells expressing NK-cell markers.

The sample was CD4+ T cells sorted from blood. These TCRs come from a woman aged 18-29 years in good health.

This clonotype was recorded a few times. The chain has TRBV25-1 and TRBJ2-7, with D unclear. Per germline, CDR1 MGHDK and CDR2 SYGVNS. This CDR3 has 13 amino acids. Trimming removed 1 base from V and 4 bases from J, with 8 bases in between. The CDR3 DNA follows: TGTGCCAGCAGTGAATCTGGACCTTACGAGCAGTACTTC. The encoded protein is CASSESGPYEQYF.

This clonotype showed up many times. The chain is built from TRBV3-1 and TRBJ2-7, with D hard to call. The CDR3 has 11 residues. With 2 bases removed from V and 1 base from J, the gap between germline ends came to 0 bases. CDR1 LGHDT and CDR2 YNNKEL come from the germline V gene (reference sequence). The CDR3 DNA reads TGTGCCAGCAGCCAATCCTACGAGCAGTACTTC. Its protein is CASSQSYEQYF.

The table lists this clonotype with a few counts. The rearrangement joins TRBV20-1 to TRBJ2-1; 7 positions agree with TRBD2. V lost 6 bases to trimming and J lost 4 bases; unmatched junction nucleotides: 6. This CDR3 is 13 amino acids long. The germline V gene has CDR1 DFQATT and CDR2 SNEGSKA (reference sequence). CDR3 nucleotides: TGCAGTGCCCGGGACTACCGATACAATGAGCAGTTCTTC. This codes for CSARDYRYNEQFF.

The chain has TRBV20-1 and TRBJ2-7; D may be TRBD1 (6 bases). The length of the CDR3 is 13 residues. Trimming took off 7 bases at V and 4 bases at J, with 17 bases between the two ends. Germline V gene lookup returns CDR1 DFQATT and CDR2 SNEGSKA (reference sequence). CDR3 amino acids: CSGSTGPMYEQYF. CDR3 bases: TGCAGTGGCTCGACAGGTCCTATGTACGAGCAGTACTTC.

This clonotype appeared a few times. V usage is TRBV7-9 and J usage is TRBJ2-7, with D perhaps TRBD1 or TRBD2 (7 bases each). The CDR3 consists of 17 residues. V was shortened by 6 bases and J by 3 bases, with 24 bases between the two germline ends. Germline CDR1 and CDR2: SEHNR and FQNEAQ (reference sequence). As DNA, the CDR3 is TGTGCCAGCAGGGGGGGGCTAAGCCCAGGGGGAAACTACGAGCAGTACTTC. It yields the protein CASRGGLSPGGNYEQYF.

This clonotype was seen more than once but under ten times. The V call is TRBV5-5, the J call TRBJ2-2, with unresolved D. The length of the CDR3 is 16 residues. Germline V gives CDR1 SGHKS, CDR2 YYEKEE (reference sequence). Deletions cut 0 bases from V and 7 bases from J, with 16 bases between. CDR3 sequence: CASSLEGSSVGGELFF. The CDR3 region has the DNA TGTGCCAGCAGCTTGGAAGGGTCTTCGGTGGGCGGGGAGCTGTTTTTT.

Turning to this clonotype: At one end, the junction sequence differs from germline, possibly due to a read error. The gene calls are TRBV2 and TRBJ2-1; D is perhaps TRBD2 (5 bases). The CDR3 covers 13 residues. The germline V gene encodes CDR1 SNHLY and CDR2 FYNNEI. The DNA of the CDR3 is TGTGCCAGCAGGGCGGGCTCCTACAATGTGCAGTTCTTC. Translation gives CASRAGSYNVQFF.